Below are 7 T cell receptor beta chains sequenced from a single sample in a study of post-analysis software for immune sequencing data. Study findings and constraints: Patients carried roughly five TRBV segments more frequently than controls did, and TRBV5-6, TRBV5-1 and TRBV20-1 were among them.

Their cognate antigens are unknown. cDNA libraries of TCR beta carried unique molecular identifiers. TCRdb re-derived calls from the PCR reads in MiXCR, one entry per CDR3 protein. The data show hundreds of thousands of distinct CDR3 sequences, with roughly 27% seen just once and around 0.55% held by the top ten. Sequenced material: blood. The receptors here all came from a girl between 10 and 17 years old with multiple sclerosis.

The chain is built from TRBV28 and TRBJ1-5; D possibly corresponds to TRBD1 (6 bases). The CDR3 is made up of 12 amino acids. V was shortened by 7 bases and J by 6 bases, with 10 bases between the two germline ends. Germline lookup yields CDR1 MDHEN and CDR2 SYDVKM. CDR3: CASKSGAQPQHF. DNA for the CDR3: TGTGCCAGCAAATCAGGGGCTCAGCCCCAGCATTTT. The full variable domain, completed using reference TRBV28 and TRBJ1-5, is DVKVTQSSRYLVKRTGEKVFLECVQDMDHENMFWYRQDPGLGLRLIYFSYDVKMKEKGDIPEGYSVSREKKERFSLILESASTNQTSMYLCASKSGAQPQHFGDGTRLSIL.

CDR3 sequence: CASSAQGDTQYF. CDR3 nucleotides: TGCGCCAGCAGCGCGCAAGGAGATACGCAGTATTTT. This rearrangement joins TRBV5-1 to TRBJ2-3; D unresolved. CDR1 is SGHRS and CDR2 is YFSETQ in the germline V gene. V lost 4 bases and J lost 5, with 8 bases in between. The CDR3 extends over 12 amino acids.

This clonotype was seen more than once but under ten times. The V call is TRBV2, the J call TRBJ2-3; maybe TRBD2 (5 bases). Trimming took off 2 bases at V and 0 bases at J, with 12 bases between the two ends. The germline V gene encodes CDR1 SNHLY and CDR2 FYNNEI. The CDR3 is 16 amino acids. CDR3 in DNA: TGTGCCAGCAGTGAACAAGCGGCAGCTAGCACAGATACGCAGTATTTT. Protein sequence: CASSEQAAASTDTQYF.

This clonotype has more than one count but fewer than ten. This chain joins TRBV29-1 and TRBJ2-2; no reliable D call. V was cut by 2 bases and J by 1 base, with 8 bases left in between. Germline CDR1 and CDR2: SQVTM and ANQGSEA. The CDR3 runs 14 residues. CDR3 in amino acids: CSVEKSGNTGELFF. CDR3 nucleotides: TGCAGCGTTGAAAAATCAGGGAACACCGGGGAGCTGTTTTTT.

In regard to this clonotype: A much more abundant neighbour one base away suggests this may be a read error. For the CDR3, the DNA is TGCAGCGCAGGACTAGCGGTCGGCACAGATACGCAGTATTTT. This encodes CSAGLAVGTDTQYF. The chain joins TRBV29-1 to TRBJ2-3; 10 nucleotides align to TRBD2. The CDR3 is 14 amino acids. Per germline, CDR1 SQVTM and CDR2 ANQGSEA. The junction had 5 bases not matched to a gene; V was cut back by 7 bases and J by 1 base.

In its sample, this clonotype was seen a few times. V gene TRBV5-1 combines with J gene TRBJ2-5, with 11 bases lining up with TRBD2. In germline, CDR1 is SGHRS, CDR2 YFSETQ. This CDR3 has 16 amino acids. Trimming at V came to 3 bases and at J to 2 bases, leaving 6 bases not matched to a gene. CDR3 bases: TGCGCCAGCAGCTGGAACCCTAGCGGGGGGCAAGAGACCCAGTACTTC. Its translation: CASSWNPSGGQETQYF.

V usage is TRBV11-2 and J usage is TRBJ2-7; 12 bases are shared with TRBD2. The DNA end lines up better with TRBJ2-4; the J call may be wrong. The germline CDR1 and CDR2 sequences are SGHAT and FQNNGV. This CDR3 comprises 16 residues. CDR3 in DNA: TGTGCCAGCAGCTATTCGACTAGCGGGAGTGGGGACATTCAGTACTTC. Its translation is CASSYSTSGSGDIQYF.